The 32 T cell receptor beta chains listed next were all sequenced from one sample in a study of blood T cells in healthy people across ages. The authors ran a second PCR of roughly 6 to 12 cycles using a sample-barcoded 5' primer and a J-beta primer mix. TCRdb redid the calling of the 5' RACE reads with MiXCR, one entry per CDR3 protein. The data show 1,800,000 or so distinct CDR3 sequences, about 39% seen once. Sequencing was done on a sample of blood. Receptors originate from a human donor in good health.

This clonotype showed up just a few times. The chain links TRBV24-1 to TRBJ2-1; TRBD1 matches 9 bases. The CDR3 runs to 15 residues. CDR1 KGHDR and CDR2 SFDVKD come from the germline V gene. Trimming took 4 bases from V and 2 from J; bases not matched to a gene: 2. This chain's CDR3 is CATSDRDRAYNEQFF. In DNA, the CDR3 is TGTGCCACCAGTGACCGGGACAGGGCCTACAATGAGCAGTTCTTC.

This clonotype has more than one count but fewer than ten. The V gene is TRBV6-6, the J gene TRBJ2-7; D not certain. The CDR3 contains 11 residues. The germline V gene has CDR1 MNHNY and CDR2 SVGAGI (reference sequence). The ends were cut back, 8 bases at V and 3 bases at J, with 8 bases in the middle. The CDR3 here is CASQLHYEQYF. In DNA form, the CDR3 reads TGTGCCAGCCAGCTCCACTACGAGCAGTACTTC.

The chain combines TRBV29-1 with TRBJ1-2; D uncertain. This CDR3 spans 11 amino acids. The germline CDR1 and CDR2 sequences are SQVTM and ANQGSEA. V shed 1 base and J shed 8 bases, with 8 bases lying between them. CDR3 nucleotide sequence: TGCAGCGTTGAAGGGACTGACGGCTACACCTTC. This encodes CSVEGTDGYTF. Supplemented by reference TRBV29-1 and TRBJ1-2, the full variable domain reads SAVISQKPSRDICQRGTSLTIQCQVDSQVTMMFWYRQQPGQSLTLIATANQGSEATYESGFVIDKFPISRPNLTFSTLTVSNMSPEDSSIYLCSVEGTDGYTFGSGTRLTVV.

This clonotype was seen a few times. The chain employs TRBV15 and TRBJ1-4, with no clear D. The CDR3 totals 16 residues. The V end lost 0 bases, the J end lost 5 bases, and 13 bases lay between the germline ends. Germline V CDR1 and CDR2: LNHNV, YYDKDF (reference sequence). CDR3 sequence reads: CATSRDRRSRNEKLFF. The CDR3 nucleotides are TGTGCCACCAGCAGAGATCGAAGGAGTAGGAATGAAAAACTGTTTTTT.

This sequence joins TRBV9 and TRBJ2-1; 9 bases are a match to TRBD1. Looked up from germline, CDR1 is SGDLS and CDR2 is YYNGEE. CDR3 length: 17 amino acids. The V gene end was trimmed by 2 bases and the J gene end by 8 bases; junction bases not matched to a gene: 14. CDR3 in amino acids: CASSVAGQGSSMDEQFF. For the CDR3, the DNA is TGTGCCAGCAGCGTGGCAGGACAGGGGTCTAGTATGGATGAGCAGTTCTTC.

The rearrangement uses TRBV24-1 and TRBJ1-2, with 7 nucleotides matching TRBD1. The CDR3 runs to 13 residues. The J segment lost 5 bases and the V segment lost 8 bases, leaving 7 bases of the junction unmatched. Germline V lookup: CDR1 KGHDR, CDR2 SFDVKD. This CDR3 is CATNSGTAYGYTF. In DNA form, the CDR3 reads TGTGCCACCAACTCCGGGACAGCTTATGGCTACACCTTC.

The gene calls are TRBV20-1 and TRBJ2-1; tentatively, D is TRBD2 (6 bases). The CDR3 contains 14 residues. Germline lookup yields CDR1 DFQATT and CDR2 SNEGSKA (reference sequence). Trimming cost V 0 bases and J 9 bases, with 15 bases left between them. CDR3 protein: CSARDPAGTGEQFF. In DNA, the CDR3 is TGCAGTGCTAGAGATCCCGCAGGGACTGGTGAGCAGTTCTTC.

This clonotype was seen a handful of times. The CDR3 sequence: CASSLAGDYTF. The CDR3 DNA sequence: TGTGCCAGCAGCTTAGCGGGGGACTACACCTTC. The chain combines TRBV7-2 with TRBJ1-2; perhaps TRBD1 as D (5 bases). Germline CDR1 is SGHTA and CDR2 is FQGNSA. The CDR3 has 11 residues. Trimming cost V 0 bases and J 10 bases, with 6 bases left between them.

The V and J genes are TRBV10-3 and TRBJ1-2; D remains unclear. Per the germline V gene, CDR1 is ENHRY and CDR2 is SYGVKD. Deletions cut 0 bases from V and 4 bases from J, with 9 bases between. This CDR3 contains 14 residues. CDR3 protein: CAISESLWGYGYTF. The CDR3 DNA reads TGTGCCATCAGTGAGTCATTGTGGGGCTATGGCTACACCTTC.

This clonotype showed up just a few times. The CDR3: CASSATSSDTQYF. CDR3 nucleotides: TGCGCCAGCAGCGCGACTAGCTCAGATACGCAGTATTTT. The rearrangement links TRBV5-1 to TRBJ2-3, with TRBD2 matching 7 bases. Trimming at V came to 4 bases and at J to 4 bases, leaving 3 bases not matched to a gene. The CDR3 loop spans 13 amino acids. CDR1 and CDR2 (germline): SGHRS, YFSETQ.

The V call is TRBV6-1, the J call TRBJ2-7, with a possible D match to TRBD2 (5 bases). Germline V gene data show CDR1 as MNHNS and CDR2 as SASEGT. This CDR3 comprises 14 residues. Trimming stripped 6 bases from V and 5 bases from J, with 17 bases between. CDR3 DNA sequence: TGTGCCAGCAGCCCGGCTGGCGGGTCCCACGAGCAGTACTTC. Translation gives CASSPAGGSHEQYF.

This clonotype has only a few counts. The rearrangement joins TRBV7-2 to TRBJ2-3; D is ambiguous. Germline CDR1 and CDR2: SGHTA and FQGNSA. This CDR3 contains 13 residues. Trimming removed 5 bases from V and 4 bases from J, with 10 bases in between. CDR3 bases: TGTGCCAGCAGCCCCTCCCTTCCAGATACGCAGTATTTT. It codes for CASSPSLPDTQYF. The full variable domain, its missing parts supplied by reference TRBV7-2 and TRBJ2-3, is GAGVSQSPSNKVTEKGKDVELRCDPISGHTALYWYRQSLGQGLEFLIYFQGNSAPDKSGLPSDRFSAERTGGSVSTLTIQRTQQEDSAVYLCASSPSLPDTQYFGPGTRLTVL.

This chain links TRBV29-1 with TRBJ1-2; D is uncertain. V lost 4 bases and J lost 8, with 14 bases in between. CDR1 SQVTM and CDR2 ANQGSEA come from the germline V gene. This CDR3 comprises 12 residues. This CDR3 is CSVVGYNQGYTF. CDR3 bases: TGCAGCGTTGTTGGATATAACCAGGGCTACACCTTC.

The V call is TRBV12-3 or TRBV12-4, the J call TRBJ2-1, with 11 positions matching TRBD2. The DNA end is more similar to TRBJ2-7, so the J call may be wrong. CDR3 length equals 16 residues. CDR3 nucleotide sequence: TGTGCCAGCAGTATAATAGCGGGGGGGGGATACAATGAGCAGTACTTC. Translation: CASSIIAGGGYNEQYF.

The V gene is TRBV2, the J gene TRBJ1-5, with TRBD1 matching 8 bases. Per germline, CDR1 SNHLY and CDR2 FYNNEI. The CDR3 loop spans 16 amino acids. Germline trimming cut 2 bases from V and 6 bases from J; bases unmatched to any gene: 9. DNA for the CDR3: TGTGCCAGCAGTGAAAATTTTGGGACAGGAGGTCAGCCCCAGCATTTT. Translation: CASSENFGTGGQPQHF.

The V and J genes are TRBV6-2 or TRBV6-3 and TRBJ2-1; D is possibly TRBD2 (6 bases). Germline CDR1 is MNHEY and CDR2 is SVGEGT. The germline V and J ends were trimmed by 0 bases and 0 bases, with 18 bases remaining between them. CDR3 size: 19 residues. The CDR3 DNA follows: TGTGCCAGCAGTTACTCGATTACTCGGCGGGGAAGCTCCTACAATGAGCAGTTCTTC. As protein: CASSYSITRRGSSYNEQFF.

The rearrangement uses TRBV9 and TRBJ2-1; D gene ambiguous. CDR3 length equals 15 residues. Per germline, CDR1 SGDLS and CDR2 YYNGEE. The V end lost 2 bases, the J end lost 7 bases, and 16 bases lay between the germline ends. The DNA of the CDR3 is TGTGCCAGCAGCGTGGGATCGGGCATTGCGAATGAGCAGTTCTTC. Protein sequence: CASSVGSGIANEQFF.

A few counts support this clonotype. The chain has TRBV24-1 and TRBJ2-5; D uncertain. CDR1 is KGHDR and CDR2 is SFDVKD in the germline V gene. There are 13 residues in the CDR3. V dropped 2 bases and J dropped 5 bases, with 8 bases sitting between them. CDR3 residues: CATSDSPGETQYF. The CDR3 DNA reads as TGTGCCACCAGTGATTCCCCTGGCGAGACCCAGTACTTC.

The rearrangement uses TRBV10-3 and TRBJ1-2; D ambiguous. Trimming took 2 bases from V and 5 from J, leaving 9 bases between them. The CDR3 length is 13 residues. Germline V gives CDR1 ENHRY, CDR2 SYGVKD. CDR3 in amino acids: CAISEGPGYGYTF. DNA for the CDR3: TGTGCCATCAGTGAGGGGCCGGGGTATGGCTACACCTTC.

This clonotype showed up just a few times. The CDR3 coding sequence is TGTGCCAGCAGCTCTTATGTGTCAGGGGTCCCGTCCTACGAGCAGTACTTC. Translation: CASSSYVSGVPSYEQYF. The rearrangement uses TRBV7-2 and TRBJ2-7; tentatively, D is TRBD1 (6 bases). Germline V CDR1 and CDR2: SGHTA, FQGNSA. Between the trimmed V and J ends, which lost 4 bases and 1 base, there was a span of 20 bases. The CDR3 loop spans 17 amino acids.

CDR3 bases: TGCAGCGTTGGGGGGGTCACAGATACGCAGTATTTT. Translation: CSVGGVTDTQYF. The chain couples TRBV29-1 to TRBJ2-3, with D possibly TRBD2 on 6 matching bases. The CDR3 is 12 residues long. V was clipped by 4 bases and J by 2 bases, with 7 bases between them. Germline V gives CDR1 SQVTM, CDR2 ANQGSEA.

The chain employs TRBV28 and TRBJ1-5; 7 bases match TRBD1. The length of the CDR3 is 16 residues. J lost 6 bases, V lost 3 bases, and 11 bases had no gene match. Per germline, CDR1 MDHEN and CDR2 SYDVKM. The CDR3 sequence is CASSLRGQPLGQPQHF. The CDR3 DNA is TGTGCCAGCAGTTTGAGGGGACAGCCCCTAGGTCAGCCCCAGCATTTT.

This clonotype turned up a few times. The chain is built from TRBV4-1 and TRBJ2-5, with D possibly TRBD1 on 7 matching bases. The V and J ends lost 1 base and 5 bases respectively, with 14 bases between them. This CDR3 region has 15 residues. From germline, CDR1 is MGHRA and CDR2 YSYEKL. CDR3 region: CASSQVAGGGETQYF. DNA of the CDR3: TGCGCCAGCAGCCAAGTGGCAGGGGGAGGCGAGACCCAGTACTTC.

In the case of this clonotype: A much larger clone lies one base from this, so it may be a read error. The rearrangement links TRBV20-1 to TRBJ1-6, with 9 bases matching TRBD1. Germline CDR1 is DFQATT and CDR2 is SNEGSKA (reference sequence). The CDR3 runs to 16 residues. The CDR3 region has the DNA TGCAGTGCTAGAGATCCCGACAGGGGGGAAGTGGGACCCCCCCACTTT. It yields the protein CSARDPDRGEVGPPHF.

This chain uses TRBV5-1 with TRBJ2-7, with D possibly being TRBD2 (6 bases). Between the trimmed V and J ends, which lost 4 bases and 3 bases, there was a span of 17 bases. The CDR3 covers 15 residues. Germline CDR1 SGHRS, CDR2 YFSETQ. The chain's CDR3 is CASSPRVAEHYEQYF. The CDR3 bases are TGCGCCAGCAGCCCCCGAGTAGCGGAACACTACGAGCAGTACTTC. The whole variable domain, remainder taken from reference TRBV5-1 and TRBJ2-7, is KAGVTQTPRYLIKTRGQQVTLSCSPISGHRSVSWYQQTPGQGLQFLFEYFSETQRNKGNFPGRFSGRQFSNSRSEMNVSTLELGDSALYLCASSPRVAEHYEQYFGPGTRLTVT.

This clonotype has more than one count but fewer than ten. The V call is TRBV7-2, the J call TRBJ1-4, with 7 bases matching TRBD1. Trimming cost V 3 bases and J 8 bases; bases outside gene matches: 6. The CDR3 is 14 residues long. Looked up from germline, CDR1 is SGHTA and CDR2 is FQGNSA. CDR3 protein: CASSFQGEKEKLFF. In DNA, the CDR3 is TGTGCCAGCAGCTTCCAGGGGGAAAAAGAAAAACTGTTTTTT.

CDR3 DNA sequence: TGTGCCAGTAGTACGCCTACCGGGACAGGGATCCGCTACGAGCAGTACTTC. This sequence encodes CASSTPTGTGIRYEQYF. The V call is TRBV19, the J call TRBJ2-7, with TRBD1 matching 9 bases. The CDR3 length is 17 residues. Losses at the gene ends were 4 bases for V and 3 bases for J; bases not matched to a gene: 13. Germline lookup yields CDR1 LNHDA and CDR2 SQIVND (reference sequence).

This clonotype was detected a few times. This chain uses TRBV7-9 with TRBJ2-1; tentatively, D is TRBD2 (5 bases). Germline V CDR1 and CDR2: SEHNR, FQNEAQ (reference sequence). Trimming pared 5 bases from V and 7 bases from J, leaving 9 bases between. The CDR3 loop spans 12 amino acids. In DNA, the CDR3 is TGTGCCAGCAGCCCGGGGTGGAATGAGCAGTTCTTC. Its translation: CASSPGWNEQFF.

The chain is built from TRBV7-2 and TRBJ2-5, with D perhaps TRBD2 (5 bases). Trimming removed 3 bases from V and 2 bases from J, with 7 bases in between. Germline V lookup: CDR1 SGHTA, CDR2 FQGNSA. The CDR3 extends over 13 amino acids. The CDR3 bases are TGTGCCAGCAGCTTTCGACTACAAGAGACCCAGTACTTC. Encoded protein: CASSFRLQETQYF.

A remark on this clonotype: The junction differs from germline at one of its ends, possibly a read error. The CDR3 spells CTSSQEGAPKREKLFF. CDR3 coding DNA: TGTACCAGCAGCCAAGAGGGGGCCCCCAAGAGGGAAAAACTGTTTTTT. The rearrangement joins TRBV4-2 to TRBJ1-4, with 7 bases fitting TRBD1. The CDR3 is made up of 16 amino acids. Germline CDR1 LGHNA, CDR2 YNFKEQ.

Worth noting for this clonotype: Being one base from a much bigger clone, this may be a read error. Since the CDR3 does not end with the conserved phenylalanine or tryptophan, this likely comes from a read error. J is TRBJ2-4 and V is TRBV4-3, with D unresolved. V gave up 4 bases and J gave up 2 bases, with 15 bases separating them. Looked up from germline, CDR1 is LGHNA and CDR2 is YSLEER. The CDR3 extends over 16 amino acids. CDR3 DNA sequence: TGCGCCAGCAGCCCAGAGTTAGGCCTAACCAAAAACATTCAGTACTCC. It translates to CASSPELGLTKNIQYS.

In the case of this clonotype: At one boundary the junction diverges from the germline segment, which might be a read error. The V call is TRBV19, the J call TRBJ2-5; D may be TRBD2 (6 bases). The CDR3 has 16 amino acids. In germline, CDR1 is LNHDA, CDR2 SQIVND (reference sequence). CDR3 in DNA: TGTGCCAGTAGTATAGGTGCCCCGGGACTCCAAGAGGCCCAGTACTTC. It yields the protein CASSIGAPGLQEAQYF.